This T cell receptor beta chain was observed in a study of OX40 agonist ivuxolimab in advanced cancers. For the study at large: Patients' therapy was ivuxolimab, an antibody that acts as an agonist of OX40 (CD134).

The CDR3 sequence is 19 residues long. The V and J ends lost 0 bases and 6 bases, in that order; junction bases with no gene match: 15. Germline CDR1 is LGHNA and CDR2 is YNFKEQ. Sequencing used immunoSEQ multiplex PCR; TCRdb keeps in-frame clones, though not all of them. The sample holds roughly 29,000 clones, roughly nine tenths seen once. The receptor comes from an adult with an advanced solid tumor such as melanoma, head and neck, liver or kidney cancer. The specimen was CD4+ or CD8+ T cells sorted from blood, collected in a trial of the OX40 agonist ivuxolimab. The rearrangement links TRBV4-2 to TRBJ2-1, with 9 positions matching TRBD2. The CDR3 sequence is CASSQEGAGGLVGVNEQFF. In DNA form, the CDR3 reads TGTGCCAGCAGCCAAGAGGGAGCGGGGGGCCTCGTCGGGGTCAATGAGCAGTTCTTC.